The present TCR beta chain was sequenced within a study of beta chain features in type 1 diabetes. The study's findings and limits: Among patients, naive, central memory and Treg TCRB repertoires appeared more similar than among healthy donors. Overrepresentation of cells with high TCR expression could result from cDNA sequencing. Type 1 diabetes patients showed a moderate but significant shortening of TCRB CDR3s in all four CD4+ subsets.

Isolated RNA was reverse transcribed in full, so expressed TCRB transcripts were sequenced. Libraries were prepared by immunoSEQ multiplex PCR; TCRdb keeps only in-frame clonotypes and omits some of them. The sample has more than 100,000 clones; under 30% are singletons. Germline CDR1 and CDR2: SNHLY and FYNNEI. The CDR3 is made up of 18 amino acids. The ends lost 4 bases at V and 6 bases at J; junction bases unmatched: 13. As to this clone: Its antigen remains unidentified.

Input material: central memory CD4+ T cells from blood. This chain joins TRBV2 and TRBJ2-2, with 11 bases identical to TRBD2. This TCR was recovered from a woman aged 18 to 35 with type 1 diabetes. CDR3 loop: CASSGGSGGEFVAGELFF. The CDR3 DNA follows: TGTGCCAGCAGTGGCGGTAGCGGGGGGGAGTTTGTTGCCGGGGAGCTGTTTTTT.